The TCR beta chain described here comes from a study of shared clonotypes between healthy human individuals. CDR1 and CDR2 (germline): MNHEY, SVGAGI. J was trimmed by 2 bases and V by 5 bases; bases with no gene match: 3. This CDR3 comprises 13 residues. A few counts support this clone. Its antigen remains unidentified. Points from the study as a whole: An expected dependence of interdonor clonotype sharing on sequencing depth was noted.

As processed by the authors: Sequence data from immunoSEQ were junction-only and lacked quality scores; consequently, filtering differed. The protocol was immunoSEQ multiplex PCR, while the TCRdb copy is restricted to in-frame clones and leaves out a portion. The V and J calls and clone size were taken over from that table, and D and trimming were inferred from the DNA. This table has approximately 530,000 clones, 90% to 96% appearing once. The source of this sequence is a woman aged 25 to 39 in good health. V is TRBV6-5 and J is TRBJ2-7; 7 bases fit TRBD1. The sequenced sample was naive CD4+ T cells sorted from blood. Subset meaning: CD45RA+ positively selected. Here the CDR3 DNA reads TGTGCCAGCAGTCTTACAGGGGCCTACGAGCAGTACTTC. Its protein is CASSLTGAYEQYF.